This is a list of T cell receptor beta chains from one sample in a study of long-term antiretroviral therapy in people with HIV. Libraries were prepared by immunoSEQ multiplex PCR; TCRdb keeps only in-frame clonotypes and omits some of them. The sample yields over 20,000 clones, 83% seen once. Sample: unsorted PBMCs, taken 0.4 years after starting antiretroviral therapy. Receptors were obtained from a man in his fifties or sixties with HIV. The conserved cysteine and the conserved F or W are not part of the CDR3 here. Size is omitted from some rows. Given values are once, few, many or a class for expanded clones.

TRBV5-1,-,13,ASSPRTGRSGELF
TRBV28,-,11,ASSLKPPVEQF
TRBV10-3,-,13,AISAGGDGNQPQH
TRBV7-6,-,11,ASSLARVNEQF
TRBV12-1,-,12,ASSHGGRYTEAF
TRBV6-1,-,11,ASSRQGSTEAF
TRBV7-2,-,15,ASSLNPRTGSNTEAF
TRBV4-1,medium-sized,12,ASSGIGTSGEQF
TRBV2,-,10,ANLGTDYGYT
TRBV28,-,13,ASSLWGTGTNEQY
TRBV7-9,few,14,ASSPRQGNLNTEAF
TRBV7-2,few,11,ASSLSGFDGYT
TRBV27,-,13,ASSLGAGGREKLF